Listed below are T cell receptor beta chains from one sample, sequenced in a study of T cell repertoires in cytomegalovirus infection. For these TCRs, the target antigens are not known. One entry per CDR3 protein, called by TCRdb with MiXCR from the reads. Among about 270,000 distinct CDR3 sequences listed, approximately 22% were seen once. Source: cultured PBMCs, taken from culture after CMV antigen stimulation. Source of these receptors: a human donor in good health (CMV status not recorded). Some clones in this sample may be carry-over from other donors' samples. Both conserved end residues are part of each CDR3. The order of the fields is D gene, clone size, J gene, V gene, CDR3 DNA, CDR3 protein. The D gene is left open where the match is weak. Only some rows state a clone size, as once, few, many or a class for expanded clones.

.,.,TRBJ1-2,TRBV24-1,TGTGCCACCAGTCCGAATAGGAACTATGGCTACACCTTC,CATSPNRNYGYTF
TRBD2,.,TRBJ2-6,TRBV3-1,TGTGCCAGCAGGGGAGGGCTGAGCTCTGGGGCCAACGTCCTGACTTTC,CASRGGLSSGANVLTF
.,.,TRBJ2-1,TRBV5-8,TGTGCCAGCAGCCCAAGGGACATATACGGGGATGAGCAGTTCTTC,CASSPRDIYGDEQFF
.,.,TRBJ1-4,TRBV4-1,TGCGCCAGCAGCCAAGTGGTCGGTCCTTATGAAAAACTGTTTTTT,CASSQVVGPYEKLFF
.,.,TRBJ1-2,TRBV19,TGTGCCAGTAGTTCTAAACAGAGCCCCAACTATGGCTACACCTTC,CASSSKQSPNYGYTF
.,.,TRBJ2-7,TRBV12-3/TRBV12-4,TGTGCCAGCAGTTCCGATTCCGGGAAGCAGTACTTC,CASSSDSGKQYF
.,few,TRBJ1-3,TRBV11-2,TGTGCCAGCAGCTTAGTCGCAGGGAGAGGTGACACCATATATTTT,CASSLVAGRGDTIYF
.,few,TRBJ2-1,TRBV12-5,TGTGCTAGTGGTTCCGGGACTTTAAGAGATGAGCAGTTCTTC,CASGSGTLRDEQFF
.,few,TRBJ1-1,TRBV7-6,TGTGCCAGCAGCTTAGGCTCCCACACGGACACTGAAGCTTTCTTT,CASSLGSHTDTEAFF
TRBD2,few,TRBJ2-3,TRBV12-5,TGTGCTAGTGGTTTGGTCCTAGCGGGAGCCACAGATACGCAGTATTTT,CASGLVLAGATDTQYF
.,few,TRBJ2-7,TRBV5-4,TGTGCCAGCAGCCCGGCCGGGGACGCCACCTACGAGCAGTACTTC,CASSPAGDATYEQYF
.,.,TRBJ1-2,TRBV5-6,TGTGCCAGCAGCTTGCAGACGCAGGGTGGAGATGGCTACACCTTC,CASSLQTQGGDGYTF
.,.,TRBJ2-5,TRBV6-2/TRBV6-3,TGTGCCAGCAGTTACTCTGGGCGTGAAATCGGGGCCCAGTACTTC,CASSYSGREIGAQYF
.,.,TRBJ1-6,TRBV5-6,TGTGCCAGCAGCCTAGGGGGGCTCCTTATGAATTCACCCCTCCACTTT,CASSLGGLLMNSPLHF
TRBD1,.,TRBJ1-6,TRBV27,TGTGCCAGCAGCACTCGACAGGGGAAAAATTCACCCCTCCACTTT,CASSTRQGKNSPLHF
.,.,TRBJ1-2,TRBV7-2,TGTGCCAGCAGCTTAGAGAGCCTCTATGGCTACACCTTC,CASSLESLYGYTF
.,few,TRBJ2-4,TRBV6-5,TGTGCCAGCAGTTACTCAGTTAGGGAAAACATTCAGTACTTC,CASSYSVRENIQYF
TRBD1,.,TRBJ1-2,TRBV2,TGTGCCAGCAGTGTAGGGACAGGGTACTATGGCTACACCTTC,CASSVGTGYYGYTF
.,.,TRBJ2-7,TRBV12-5,TGTGCTAGTGTGTGCGGGACCTACGAGCAGTACTTC,CASVCGTYEQYF
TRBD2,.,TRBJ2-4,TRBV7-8,TGTGCCAGCAGCCTTAGCGGGAGGGGCATTCAGTACTTC,CASSLSGRGIQYF
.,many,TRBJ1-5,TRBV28,TGTGCCAGCAGTACCGGGACGGGAACCAGCGACCTGCCCGACCTTAGCAATCAGCCCCAGCATTTT,CASSTGTGTSDLPDLSNQPQHF
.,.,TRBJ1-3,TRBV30,TGTGCCTGGAGTGGGCGGCCGGGAAACACCATATATTTT,CAWSGRPGNTIYF
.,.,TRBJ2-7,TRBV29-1,TGCAGCGTCAGGGAAAACTCCTACGAGCAGTACTTC,CSVRENSYEQYF
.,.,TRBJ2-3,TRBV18,TGTGCCAGCTCACAATTCGGGACTTCACTAGATACGCAGTATTTT,CASSQFGTSLDTQYF
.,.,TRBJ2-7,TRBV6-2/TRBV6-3,TGTGCCAGCAGTTACCCGGGGAGCTCCTACGAGCAGTACTTC,CASSYPGSSYEQYF
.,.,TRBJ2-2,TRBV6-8,TGTGCCAGCAGCCAGGGGGGGACAGGAAACACCGGGGAGCTGTTTTTT,CASSQGGTGNTGELFF
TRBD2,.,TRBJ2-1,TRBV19,TGTGCCAGAATGAGGTCAAGCGGGAGGGCCCACAATGAGCAGTTCTTC,CARMRSSGRAHNEQFF
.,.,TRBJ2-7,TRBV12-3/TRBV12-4,TGTGCCAGCAGTCCCGGGACCGCAACCTACGAGCAGTACTTC,CASSPGTATYEQYF
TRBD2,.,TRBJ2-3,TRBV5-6,TGTGCCAGCAGCGGGGCGGGAGGCGGCACAGATACGCAGTATTTT,CASSGAGGGTDTQYF
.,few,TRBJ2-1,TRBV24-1,TGTGCCACCAGTGCGGGTACCATCTACAATGAGCAGTTCTTC,CATSAGTIYNEQFF
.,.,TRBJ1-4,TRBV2,TGTGCCAGCAGGAAGGACAGCAACGTGGCATTAGGGGGGCTGTTTTTT,CASRKDSNVALGGLFF
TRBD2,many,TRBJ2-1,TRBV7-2,TGTGCCAGCAGCTTGTGGAGCGGGGGTGCCTACAATGAGCAGTTCTTC,CASSLWSGGAYNEQFF
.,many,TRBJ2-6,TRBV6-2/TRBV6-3,TGTGCCAGCAGTTCATCGGCCAACGTCCTGACTTTC,CASSSSANVLTF
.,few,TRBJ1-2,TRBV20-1,TGCAGTGCTAGAGGCCGAGAGGGGCTTGACGGCTACACCTTC,CSARGREGLDGYTF